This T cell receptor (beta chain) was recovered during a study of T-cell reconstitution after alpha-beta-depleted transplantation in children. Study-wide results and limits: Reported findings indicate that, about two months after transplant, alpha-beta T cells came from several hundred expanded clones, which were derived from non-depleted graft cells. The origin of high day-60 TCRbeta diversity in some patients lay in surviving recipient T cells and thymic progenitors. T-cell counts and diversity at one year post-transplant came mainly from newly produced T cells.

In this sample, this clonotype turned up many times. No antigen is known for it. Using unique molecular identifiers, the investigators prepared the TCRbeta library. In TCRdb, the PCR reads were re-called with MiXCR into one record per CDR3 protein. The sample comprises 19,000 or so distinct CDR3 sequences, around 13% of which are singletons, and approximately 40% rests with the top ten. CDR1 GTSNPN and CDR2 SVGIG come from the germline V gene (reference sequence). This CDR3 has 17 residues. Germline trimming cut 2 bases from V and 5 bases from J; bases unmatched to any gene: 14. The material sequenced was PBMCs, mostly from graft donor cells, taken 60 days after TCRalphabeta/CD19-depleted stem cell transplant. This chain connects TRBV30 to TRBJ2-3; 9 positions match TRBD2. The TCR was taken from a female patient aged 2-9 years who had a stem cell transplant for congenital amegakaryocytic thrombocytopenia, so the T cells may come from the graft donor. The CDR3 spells CAWSLNSGTSFLDTQYF. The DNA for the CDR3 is TGTGCCTGGAGTCTCAATTCCGGGACTAGCTTTTTAGATACGCAGTATTTT.